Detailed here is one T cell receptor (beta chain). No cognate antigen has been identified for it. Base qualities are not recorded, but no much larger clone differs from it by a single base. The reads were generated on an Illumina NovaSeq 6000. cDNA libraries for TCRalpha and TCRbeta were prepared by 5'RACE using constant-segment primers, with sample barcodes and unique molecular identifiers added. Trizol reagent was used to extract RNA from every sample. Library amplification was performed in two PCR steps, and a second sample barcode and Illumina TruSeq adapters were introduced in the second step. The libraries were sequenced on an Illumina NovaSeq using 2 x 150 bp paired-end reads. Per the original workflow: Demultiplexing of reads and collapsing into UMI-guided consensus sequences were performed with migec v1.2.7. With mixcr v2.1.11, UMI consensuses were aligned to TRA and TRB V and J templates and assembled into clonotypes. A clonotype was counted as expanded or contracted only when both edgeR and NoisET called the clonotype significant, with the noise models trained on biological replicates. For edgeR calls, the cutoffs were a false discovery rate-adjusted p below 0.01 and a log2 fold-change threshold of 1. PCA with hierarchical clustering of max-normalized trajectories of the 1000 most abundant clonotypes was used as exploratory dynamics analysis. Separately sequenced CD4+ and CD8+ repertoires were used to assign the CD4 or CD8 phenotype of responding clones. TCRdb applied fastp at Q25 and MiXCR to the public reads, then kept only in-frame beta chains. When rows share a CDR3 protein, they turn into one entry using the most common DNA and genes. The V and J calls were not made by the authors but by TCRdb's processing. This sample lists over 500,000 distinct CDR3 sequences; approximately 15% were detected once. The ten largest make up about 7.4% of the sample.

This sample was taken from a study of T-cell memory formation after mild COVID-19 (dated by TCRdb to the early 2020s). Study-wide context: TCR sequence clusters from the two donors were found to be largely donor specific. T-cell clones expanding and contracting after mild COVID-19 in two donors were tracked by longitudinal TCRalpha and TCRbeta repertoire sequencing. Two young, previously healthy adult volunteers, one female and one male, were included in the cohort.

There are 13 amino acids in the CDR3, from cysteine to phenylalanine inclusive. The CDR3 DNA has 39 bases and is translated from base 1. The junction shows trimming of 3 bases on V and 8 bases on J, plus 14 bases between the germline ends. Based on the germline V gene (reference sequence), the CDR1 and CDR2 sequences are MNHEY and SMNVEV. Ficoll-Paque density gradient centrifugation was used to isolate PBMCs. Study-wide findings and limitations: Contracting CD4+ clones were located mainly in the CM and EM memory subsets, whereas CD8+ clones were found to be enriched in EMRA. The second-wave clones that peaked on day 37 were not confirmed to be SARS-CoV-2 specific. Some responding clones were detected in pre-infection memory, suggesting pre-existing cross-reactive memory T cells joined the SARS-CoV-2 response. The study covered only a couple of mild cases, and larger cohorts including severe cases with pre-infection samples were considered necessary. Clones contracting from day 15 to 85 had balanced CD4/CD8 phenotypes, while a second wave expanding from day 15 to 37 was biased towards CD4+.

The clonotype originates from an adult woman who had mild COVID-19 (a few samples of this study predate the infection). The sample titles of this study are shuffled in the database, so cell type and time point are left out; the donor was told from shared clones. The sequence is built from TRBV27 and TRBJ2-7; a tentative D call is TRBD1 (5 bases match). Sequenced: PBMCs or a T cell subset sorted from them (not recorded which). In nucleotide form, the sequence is TGTGCCAGCAGTTTTGGGGCTGTTGTAAAGCAGTACTTC. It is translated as CASSFGAVVKQYF.